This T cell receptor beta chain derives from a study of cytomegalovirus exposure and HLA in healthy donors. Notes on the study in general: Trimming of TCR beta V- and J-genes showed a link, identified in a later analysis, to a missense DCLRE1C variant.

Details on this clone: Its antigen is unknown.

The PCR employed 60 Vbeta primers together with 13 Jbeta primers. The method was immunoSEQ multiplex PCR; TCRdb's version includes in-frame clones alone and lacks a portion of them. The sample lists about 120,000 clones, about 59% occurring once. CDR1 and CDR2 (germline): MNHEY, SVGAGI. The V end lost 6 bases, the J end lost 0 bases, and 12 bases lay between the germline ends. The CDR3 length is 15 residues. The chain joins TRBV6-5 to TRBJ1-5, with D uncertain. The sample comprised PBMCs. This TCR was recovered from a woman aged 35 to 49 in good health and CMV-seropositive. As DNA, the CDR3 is TGTGCCAGCAGGACGAACAGCAATAGCAATCAGCCCCAGCATTTT. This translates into CASRTNSNSNQPQHF.